The 32 T cell receptor beta chains listed next were all sequenced from one sample in a study of shared clonotypes between healthy human individuals. Sequencing was performed with immunoSEQ multiplex PCR; in TCRdb, only in-frame clones are kept and a portion is missing. In the table there are about 2.3 million clones, 90% to 95% of which are singletons. Specimen: naive CD4+ T cells from PBMCs. The subset here: CD45RA+ positively selected. Source of these receptors: a man aged 18 to 30 in good health. Some clones in this sample may be carry-over from other donors' samples.

V is TRBV6-5 and J is TRBJ2-3; no definite D call. In germline, CDR1 is MNHEY, CDR2 SVGAGI. The CDR3 is 16 amino acids. V was shortened by 2 bases and J by 0 bases, with 12 bases between the two germline ends. This CDR3 reads CASSYTGRASTDTQYF. The DNA for the CDR3 is TGTGCCAGCAGTTACACCGGAAGGGCCAGCACAGATACGCAGTATTTT.

J is TRBJ1-1 and V is TRBV28; weak D call: TRBD1 (6 bases). Germline assignment: CDR1 MDHEN and CDR2 SYDVKM. V dropped 6 bases and J dropped 7 bases, with 12 bases sitting between them. The CDR3 covers 12 residues. CDR3 sequence reads: CASREGGVEAFF. DNA of the CDR3: TGTGCCAGCAGGGAAGGGGGGGTTGAAGCTTTCTTT.

The chain recombines TRBV2 with TRBJ2-1; 7 bases line up with TRBD1. CDR1 and CDR2 from the germline V gene are SNHLY and FYNNEI. After removal of 5 bases from V and 5 bases from J, the junction contained 3 bases not matched to a gene. CDR3 length equals 13 residues. The CDR3 nucleotides are TGTGCCAGCAGTAGGGACAGAGACAATGAGCAGTTCTTC. Its translation: CASSRDRDNEQFF.

This sequence joins TRBV5-5 and TRBJ2-1; D is undetermined. Trimming left V 4 bases short and J 1 base short, with 9 bases between. This CDR3 contains 14 residues. Germline-derived CDR1 and CDR2 are SGHKS and YYEKEE (reference sequence). The CDR3 region is CASSATTSYNEQFF. In DNA, the CDR3 is TGTGCCAGCAGCGCTACAACGTCCTACAATGAGCAGTTCTTC.

About this clone itself: One end of the junction does not line up with germline, which may come from a read error. The chain joins TRBV5-5 to TRBJ1-5; D ambiguous. The germline gives CDR1 SGHKS, CDR2 YYEKEE (reference sequence). The CDR3 covers 15 residues. The CDR3 DNA reads TGTGCCAGCAGCTTGTCGGCAGGAATCGCGCCGGTCGTGGAATTT. It yields the protein CASSLSAGIAPVVEF.

In its sample, this clone was seen once. The chain links TRBV21-1 to TRBJ2-7; no check of the table's D call, TRBD2, against the DNA was made. TRBV21-1 is described as a pseudogene. The CDR3 has 14 amino acids. CDR3 nucleotide sequence: TGTGCCAGCAGCCAGGGGAGGGGGTTCTACGAGCAGTACTTC. Protein sequence: CASSQGRGFYEQYF.

The chain uses TRBV30 and TRBJ1-1; 7 bases match TRBD1. Germline V gene data show CDR1 as GTSNPN and CDR2 as SVGIG (reference sequence). CDR3 size: 12 residues. Unmatched junction bases numbered 4, after V lost 8 bases and J lost 1 base. This CDR3 is CAKRQGNTEAFF. In DNA form, the CDR3 reads TGTGCCAAACGACAGGGGAACACTGAAGCTTTCTTT. The full variable domain, in which reference TRBV30 and TRBJ1-1 provide the parts outside the CDR3, is SQTIHQWPATLVQPVGSPLSLECTVEGTSNPNLYWYRQAAGRGLQLLFYSVGIGQISSEVPQNLSASRPQDRQFILSSKKLLLSDSGFYLCAKRQGNTEAFFGQGTRLTVV.

CDR3: CASSEGLAGGFDEQFF. CDR3 in DNA: TGTGCCAGCAGCGAAGGACTAGCGGGAGGGTTCGATGAGCAGTTCTTC. This chain joins TRBV11-3 and TRBJ2-1, with 15 bases fitting TRBD2. There are 16 residues in the CDR3. In germline, CDR1 is SGHNT, CDR2 YENEEA. The ends lost 5 bases at V and 8 bases at J; junction bases unmatched: 7. Full variable domain (remainder filled in from reference TRBV11-3 and TRBJ2-1): EAGVVQSPRYKIIEKKQPVAFWCNPISGHNTLYWYLQNLGQGPELLIRYENEEAVDDSQLPKDRFSAERLKGVDSTLKIQPAELGDSAVYLCASSEGLAGGFDEQFFGPGTRLTVL.

V usage is TRBV7-8 and J usage is TRBJ2-3; TRBD2 might be the D (5 bases). The CDR3 length is 13 residues. V lost 3 bases and J 4 bases, leaving 8 bases between the germline ends. CDR1 is SGHVS, CDR2 FQNEAQ, per germline. CDR3 DNA: TGTGCCAGCAGCTTGTGGGGAGCAGATACGCAGTATTTT. Translating it yields CASSLWGADTQYF.

V and J are TRBV2 and TRBJ2-7; D gene uncertain. This CDR3 has 13 residues. CDR1 and CDR2 from the germline V gene are SNHLY and FYNNEI. Trimming stripped 3 bases from V and 9 bases from J, with 15 bases between. DNA for the CDR3: TGTGCCAGCAGTGATCGTCTGGTTGACGGGCAGTACTTC. It specifies CASSDRLVDGQYF.

The genes are TRBV6-5 and TRBJ1-6; D ambiguous. Per germline, CDR1 MNHEY and CDR2 SVGAGI. Trimming stripped 4 bases from V and 6 bases from J, with 10 bases between. CDR3 length: 14 amino acids. CDR3 protein: CASSLGTLNSPLHF. CDR3 coding DNA: TGTGCCAGCAGTTTGGGAACACTTAATTCACCCCTCCACTTT.

For this clone: In the same sample, other DNA sequences code for this CDR3. The J gene is TRBJ2-1, the V gene TRBV5-1; D not certain. V lost 0 bases and J 1 base, leaving 8 bases between the germline ends. This CDR3 contains 15 residues. Germline CDR1 SGHRS, CDR2 YFSETQ. This CDR3 is CASSLGPGSYNEQFF. CDR3 DNA sequence: TGCGCCAGCAGCTTGGGTCCGGGTTCCTACAATGAGCAGTTCTTC.

This chain connects TRBV10-3 to TRBJ2-1, with 10 bases that match TRBD2. Germline trimming cut 4 bases from V and 5 bases from J; bases unmatched to any gene: 8. Germline V gene data show CDR1 as ENHRY and CDR2 as SYGVKD. The CDR3 totals 16 residues. The CDR3 DNA is TGTGCCATCAGTGCTATTCCTAGCGGGAGTCACAATGAGCAGTTCTTC. Its translation: CAISAIPSGSHNEQFF.

The chain couples TRBV7-6 to TRBJ2-7; maybe TRBD1 (6 bases). This CDR3 has 14 residues. Germline assignment: CDR1 SGHVS and CDR2 FNYEAQ. Trimming removed 1 base from V and 5 bases from J, with 12 bases in between. The CDR3 sequence is CASSLVVGADEQYF. For the CDR3, the DNA is TGTGCCAGCAGCTTAGTGGTGGGGGCGGACGAGCAGTACTTC.

This clone was detected a few times. The chain has TRBV6-1 and TRBJ2-1; a weak D match, TRBD2 (5 bases). The CDR3 loop spans 13 amino acids. The germline CDR1 and CDR2 sequences are MNHNS and SASEGT. V shed 10 bases and J shed 6 bases, with 16 bases lying between them. The CDR3 region is CATTWGALNEQFF. The CDR3 DNA reads as TGTGCCACCACTTGGGGAGCCCTCAATGAGCAGTTCTTC.

The gene calls are TRBV5-6 and TRBJ2-3, with D uncertain. CDR3 length equals 14 residues. Germline loops: CDR1 SGHDT, CDR2 YYEEEE. Trimming removed 7 bases at V and 0 bases at J, with 12 bases between. DNA of the CDR3: TGTGCCAGCCAAGCCGGGCCCAGCACAGATACGCAGTATTTT. Its translation: CASQAGPSTDTQYF.

In this sample, this clone turned up once. The J gene is TRBJ1-1, the V gene TRBV7-9; D call uncertain. Germline V gene sequence: CDR1 SEHNR, CDR2 FQNEAQ (reference sequence). This CDR3 comprises 14 residues. The germline V and J ends were trimmed by 1 base and 2 bases, with 8 bases remaining between them. The CDR3, as DNA: TGTGCCAGCAGCTTAGGCGGCTATAACACTGAAGCTTTCTTT. The encoded protein is CASSLGGYNTEAFF. The complete variable domain, with remaining parts taken from reference TRBV7-9 and TRBJ1-1, reads DTGVSQNPRHKITKRGQNVTFRCDPISEHNRLYWYRQTLGQGPEFLTYFQNEAQLEKSRLLSDRFSAERPKGSFSTLEIQRTEQGDSAMYLCASSLGGYNTEAFFGQGTRLTVV.

This clone was seen once. The same CDR3 arises from other DNA sequences in this sample as well. This chain links TRBV28 with TRBJ2-7; 15 nucleotides match TRBD2. Trimming took 6 bases from V and 4 from J; bases not matched to a gene: 4. Germline CDR1 and CDR2: MDHEN and SYDVKM. The CDR3 runs to 15 residues. The CDR3 nucleotides read TGTGCCAGCAGCCCAGGGACTAGCGGGAGGTACGAGCAGTACTTC. Translated, it gives CASSPGTSGRYEQYF.

The chain couples TRBV6-7 to TRBJ2-5; the D is unclear. TRBV6-7 is an open reading frame, and its role is uncertain. The CDR3 length is 13 residues. The V and J ends lost 11 bases and 5 bases respectively, with 18 bases between them. The CDR3 nucleotides are TGTGCCTCACGAGGCGGCCTTGGGGAGACCCAGTACTTC. Encoded protein: CASRGGLGETQYF.

The V gene is TRBV2, the J gene TRBJ1-4; D is undetermined. V was pared by 5 bases and J by 8 bases, with 18 bases between. Germline CDR1 and CDR2: SNHLY and FYNNEI. The CDR3 contains 15 residues. The CDR3 coding sequence is TGTGCCAGCAGTCCTTCTTTGGCAGGCGGGGAAAAACTGTTTTTT. Its translation is CASSPSLAGGEKLFF.

V gene TRBV7-2 combines with J gene TRBJ2-1, with no clear D. V was cut by 1 base and J by 7 bases, with 14 bases left in between. Germline V gene data show CDR1 as SGHTA and CDR2 as FQGNSA. The CDR3 is 15 amino acids. The CDR3: CASSLGSYWGNEQFF. The CDR3 DNA reads as TGTGCCAGCAGCTTAGGCTCTTATTGGGGTAATGAGCAGTTCTTC.

The V gene is TRBV4-1, the J gene TRBJ1-1; 9 bases are shared with TRBD1. With V trimmed by 5 bases and J by 7 bases, 11 bases remained unmatched. The CDR3 length is 15 residues. Per germline, CDR1 MGHRA and CDR2 YSYEKL. CDR3 DNA sequence: TGCGCCAGCAGCGCTCCGGGACAGGGAGCCCTTGAAGCTTTCTTT. Encoded protein: CASSAPGQGALEAFF.

The chain carries TRBV7-6 and TRBJ2-7; D is undetermined. The CDR3 sequence is 14 residues long. The germline V gene has CDR1 SGHVS and CDR2 FNYEAQ. The V gene lost 5 bases and the J gene lost 2 bases, with 13 bases spanning the gap. The CDR3 is CASSQPQKPYEQYF. DNA for the CDR3: TGTGCCAGCAGCCAGCCCCAGAAACCCTACGAGCAGTACTTC. Filled out from reference TRBV7-6 and TRBJ2-7, the complete variable domain reads GAGVSQSPRYKVTKRGQDVALRCDPISGHVSLYWYRQALGQGPEFLTYFNYEAQQDKSGLPNDRFSAERPEGSISTLTIQRTEQRDSAMYRCASSQPQKPYEQYFGPGTRLTVT.

Note on this clone: The identical CDR3 is also encoded by other nucleotide sequences in the sample. The chain couples TRBV7-9 to TRBJ2-7, with a possible D match to TRBD2 (6 bases). The CDR3 is 13 amino acids. Between the trimmed V and J ends, which lost 2 bases and 6 bases, there was a span of 11 bases. From germline, CDR1 is SEHNR and CDR2 FQNEAQ (reference sequence). This CDR3 reads CASSLMEGGEQYF. In nucleotides, the CDR3 is TGTGCCAGCAGCTTAATGGAGGGAGGCGAGCAGTACTTC.

The chain employs TRBV30 and TRBJ2-2; 7 bases map to TRBD1. Trimming at V came to 6 bases and at J to 5 bases, leaving 12 bases not matched to a gene. This CDR3 has 15 amino acids. Germline CDR1 and CDR2: GTSNPN and SVGIG (reference sequence). CDR3 DNA sequence: TGTGCCTGTCACCTCCGGGACAGCTCGACCGGGGAGCTGTTTTTT. It is translated as CACHLRDSSTGELFF. The whole variable domain, remainder taken from reference TRBV30 and TRBJ2-2, is SQTIHQWPATLVQPVGSPLSLECTVEGTSNPNLYWYRQAAGRGLQLLFYSVGIGQISSEVPQNLSASRPQDRQFILSSKKLLLSDSGFYLCACHLRDSSTGELFFGEGSRLTVL.

For this clone: This sample also contains other DNA sequences that code for the same CDR3. The chain is built from TRBV27 and TRBJ2-2; D is unresolved. Trimming removed 6 bases at V and 2 bases at J, with 4 bases between. Germline V gives CDR1 MNHEY, CDR2 SMNVEV (reference sequence). The CDR3 extends over 12 amino acids. The CDR3 reads CASRRNTGELFF. DNA for the CDR3: TGTGCCAGCAGGCGAAACACCGGGGAGCTGTTTTTT.

The chain combines TRBV9 with TRBJ2-5, with TRBD2 identical over 9 bases. Losses at the gene ends were 0 bases for V and 5 bases for J; bases not matched to a gene: 2. From germline, CDR1 is SGDLS and CDR2 YYNGEE. The CDR3 has 14 residues. The CDR3: CASSVVGTSETQYF. Written as DNA, the CDR3 is TGTGCCAGCAGCGTAGTGGGGACTAGCGAGACCCAGTACTTC.

This chain connects TRBV4-3 to TRBJ2-7; D may be TRBD1 (6 bases). CDR3 length: 15 residues. V was pared by 3 bases and J by 1 base, with 13 bases between. Germline-derived CDR1 and CDR2 are LGHNA and YSLEER. The DNA for the CDR3 is TGCGCCAGCAGCCAGCGACAGGCCCCTTCCTACGAGCAGTACTTC. Amino acids: CASSQRQAPSYEQYF.

The chain links TRBV5-4 to TRBJ2-5; 7 nucleotides match TRBD1. The J segment lost 3 bases and the V segment lost 4 bases, leaving 3 bases of the junction unmatched. The germline gives CDR1 SGHNT, CDR2 YYREEE (reference sequence). The CDR3 totals 13 residues. CDR3 residues: CASSGTGEETQYF. CDR3 nucleotides: TGTGCCAGCAGCGGAACAGGGGAAGAGACCCAGTACTTC.

In the case of this clone: In the same sample, other DNA sequences code for this CDR3. The chain links TRBV28 to TRBJ1-5; no definite D call. The V and J ends lost 2 bases and 6 bases respectively, with 5 bases between them. This CDR3 comprises 12 residues. Germline V gene sequence: CDR1 MDHEN, CDR2 SYDVKM. This CDR3 reads CASSLKGQPQHF. The CDR3 DNA reads as TGTGCCAGCAGTTTAAAGGGTCAGCCCCAGCATTTT. The full variable domain, in which reference TRBV28 and TRBJ1-5 provide the parts outside the CDR3, is DVKVTQSSRYLVKRTGEKVFLECVQDMDHENMFWYRQDPGLGLRLIYFSYDVKMKEKGDIPEGYSVSREKKERFSLILESASTNQTSMYLCASSLKGQPQHFGDGTRLSIL.

V usage is TRBV5-1 and J usage is TRBJ2-3, with TRBD1 matching 7 bases. This CDR3 is built from 17 residues. In germline, CDR1 is SGHRS, CDR2 YFSETQ. V was pared by 4 bases and J by 1 base, with 12 bases of the junction left unmatched. CDR3 sequence reads: CASSITGAASGTDTQYF. CDR3 DNA sequence: TGCGCCAGCAGCATTACAGGGGCTGCCTCGGGCACAGATACGCAGTATTTT.

This chain joins TRBV7-6 and TRBJ1-1; D is possibly TRBD1 (5 bases). This CDR3 spans 12 amino acids. CDR1 is SGHVS, CDR2 FNYEAQ, per germline. Trimming took off 5 bases at V and 6 bases at J, with 10 bases between the two ends. The CDR3 region has the DNA TGTGCCAGCAGCCGTCTCAGGGCTGAAGCTTTCTTT. Its protein product is CASSRLRAEAFF.